This TCR beta chain comes out of a study of shared T cell receptors in the human thymus. Sequencing was performed with immunoSEQ multiplex PCR; in TCRdb, only in-frame clones are kept and a portion is missing. The table has 500,000 to 550,000 clones, around three quarters seen once. Germline V lookup: CDR1 PRHDT, CDR2 FYEKMQ (reference sequence). Trimming removed 4 bases at V and 2 bases at J, with 21 bases between. The CDR3 has 17 residues. These records were also assigned to another study, of human thymus T cells.

This sequence was found in a boy under two years old with a congenital heart defect. The sequenced sample was thymocytes. The chain is built from TRBV13 and TRBJ2-7; perhaps TRBD2 as D (6 bases). The CDR3 DNA sequence: TGTGCCAGCAGCTCCCTCAATCTTGGACGGACTACCTACGAGCAGTACTTC. Translation gives CASSSLNLGRTTYEQYF.